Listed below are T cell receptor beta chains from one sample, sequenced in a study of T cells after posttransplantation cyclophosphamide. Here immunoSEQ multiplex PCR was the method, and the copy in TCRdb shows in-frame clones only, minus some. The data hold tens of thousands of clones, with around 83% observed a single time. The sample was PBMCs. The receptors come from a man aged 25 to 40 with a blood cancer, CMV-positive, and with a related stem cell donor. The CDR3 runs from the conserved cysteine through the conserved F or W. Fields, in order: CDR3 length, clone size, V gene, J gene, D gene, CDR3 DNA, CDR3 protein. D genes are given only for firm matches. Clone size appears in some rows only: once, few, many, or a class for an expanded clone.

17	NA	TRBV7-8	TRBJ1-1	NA	TGTGCCAGCAGCTTAGTCGGGTCAGCCGCGATGAACACTGAAGCTTTCTTT	CASSLVGSAAMNTEAFF
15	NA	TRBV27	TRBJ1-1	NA	TGTGCCAGCAGTATACTTACGCATCGGTACACTGAAGCTTTCTTT	CASSILTHRYTEAFF
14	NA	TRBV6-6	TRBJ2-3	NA	TGTGCCAGCAGCTTCTGGGGGGGCACAGATACGCAGTATTTT	CASSFWGGTDTQYF
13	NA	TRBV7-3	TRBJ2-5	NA	TGTGCCAGCAGCTCTCCTTATGAAGAGACCCAGTACTTC	CASSSPYEETQYF
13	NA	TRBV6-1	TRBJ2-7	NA	TGTGCCAGCAGCCGAGACTTGACGGTATCGCAGTACTTC	CASSRDLTVSQYF
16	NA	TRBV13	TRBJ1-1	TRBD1	TGTGCCAGCAGCCTATACAATGGACAGGGCAACACTGAAGCTTTCTTT	CASSLYNGQGNTEAFF
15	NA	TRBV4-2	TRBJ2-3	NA	TGTGCCAGCAGCCAAGTTGGGGACTTTGGAGATACGCAGTATTTT	CASSQVGDFGDTQYF
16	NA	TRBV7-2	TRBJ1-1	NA	TGTGCCAGCAGCTCCCGGGGGGGCAGGGTGAACACTGAAGCTTTCTTT	CASSSRGGRVNTEAFF
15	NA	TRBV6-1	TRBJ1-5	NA	TGTGCCAGCAGCCCCTCGCGGGGTGGCCCTCAGCCCCAGCATTTT	CASSPSRGGPQPQHF
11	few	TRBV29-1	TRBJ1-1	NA	TGCAGCGTTCCAGTGAACACTGAAGCTTTCTTT	CSVPVNTEAFF
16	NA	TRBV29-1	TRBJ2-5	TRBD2	TGCAGCGTTGTTGTGAGAACTAGCGGCTTAAGAGAGACCCAGTACTTC	CSVVVRTSGLRETQYF
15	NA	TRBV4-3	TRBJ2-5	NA	TGCGCCAGCAGCCAAGTCATGTACAGGGAGGAGACCCAGTACTTC	CASSQVMYREETQYF
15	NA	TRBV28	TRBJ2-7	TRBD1	TGTGCCAGCAGGATCCTAATGGACAGGGTCCACGAGCAGTACTTC	CASRILMDRVHEQYF
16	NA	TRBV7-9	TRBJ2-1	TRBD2	TGTGCCAGCAGCTTAGGGCTAGCGGGAGGAGATAATGAGCAGTTCTTC	CASSLGLAGGDNEQFF
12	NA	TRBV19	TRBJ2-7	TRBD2	TGTGCCATTTGGACTAGCGGCTACGAGCAGTACTTC	CAIWTSGYEQYF
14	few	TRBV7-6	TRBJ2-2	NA	TGTGCCAGCAGCCCACAGGGATACACCGGGGAGCTGTTTTTT	CASSPQGYTGELFF
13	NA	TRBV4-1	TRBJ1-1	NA	TGCGCCAGCAGCCAACTTAGGAGGACTGAAGCTTTCTTT	CASSQLRRTEAFF
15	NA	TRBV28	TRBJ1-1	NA	TGTGCCAGCAGTTTAATTCCTCGACAGTCCGCAGAAGCTTTCTTT	CASSLIPRQSAEAFF
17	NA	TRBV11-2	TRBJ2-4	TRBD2	TGTGCCAGCAGCTTAGGGGGCCTGCGGGAGTCCAAAAACATTCAGTACTTC	CASSLGGLRESKNIQYF
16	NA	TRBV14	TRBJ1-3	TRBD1	TGTGCCAGCACTAGGACAGGGCTCGTCTTTGGAAACACCATATATTTT	CASTRTGLVFGNTIYF
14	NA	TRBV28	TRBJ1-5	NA	TGTGCCAGCATCGTTCAGGGTTCCAATCAGCCCCAGCATTTT	CASIVQGSNQPQHF
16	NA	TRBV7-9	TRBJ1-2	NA	TGTGCCAGCAGCTTGGGACTGACGCGCGGGCCGGACGGCTACACCTTC	CASSLGLTRGPDGYTF
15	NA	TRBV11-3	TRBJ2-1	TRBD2	TGTGCCAGCAGCAGGGGACTAGCGGTTAACAATGAGCAGTTCTTC	CASSRGLAVNNEQFF
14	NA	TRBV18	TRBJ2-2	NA	TGTGCCAGCTCAATCAGGGGCAACACCGGGGAGCTGTTTTTT	CASSIRGNTGELFF
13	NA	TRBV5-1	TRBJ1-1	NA	TGCGCCAGCAGAGCGGCGGATCGCACTGAAGCTTTCTTT	CASRAADRTEAFF
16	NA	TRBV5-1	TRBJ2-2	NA	TGCGCCAGCAGCTTCCAGACAGGGAGGAGCACCGGGGAGCTGTTTTTT	CASSFQTGRSTGELFF